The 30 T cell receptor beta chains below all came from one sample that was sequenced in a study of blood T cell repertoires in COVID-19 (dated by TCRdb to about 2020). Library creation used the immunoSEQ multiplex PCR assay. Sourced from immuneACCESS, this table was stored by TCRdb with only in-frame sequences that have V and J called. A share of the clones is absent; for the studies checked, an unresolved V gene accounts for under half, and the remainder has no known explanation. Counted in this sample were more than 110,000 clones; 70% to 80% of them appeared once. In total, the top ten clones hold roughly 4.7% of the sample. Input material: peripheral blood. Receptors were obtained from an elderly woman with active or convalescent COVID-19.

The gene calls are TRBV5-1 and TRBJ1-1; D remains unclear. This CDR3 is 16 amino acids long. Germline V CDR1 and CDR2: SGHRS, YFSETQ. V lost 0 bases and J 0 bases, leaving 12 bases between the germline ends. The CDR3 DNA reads TGCGCCAGCAGCTTGGGCCTCGGGATCCTGAACACTGAAGCTTTCTTT. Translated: CASSLGLGILNTEAFF.

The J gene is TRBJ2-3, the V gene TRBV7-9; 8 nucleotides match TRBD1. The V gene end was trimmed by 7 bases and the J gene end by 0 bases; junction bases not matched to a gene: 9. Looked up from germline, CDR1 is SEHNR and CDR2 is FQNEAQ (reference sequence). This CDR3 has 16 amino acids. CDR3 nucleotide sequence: TGTGCCAGCACTATTATGGGGACAGGTAGCACAGATACGCAGTATTTT. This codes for CASTIMGTGSTDTQYF.

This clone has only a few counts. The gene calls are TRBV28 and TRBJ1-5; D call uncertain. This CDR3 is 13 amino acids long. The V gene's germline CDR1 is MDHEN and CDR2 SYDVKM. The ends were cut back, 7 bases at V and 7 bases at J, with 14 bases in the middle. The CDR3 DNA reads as TGTGCCAGCAACCCATCGGTGCTCCAGCCCCAGCATTTT. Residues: CASNPSVLQPQHF. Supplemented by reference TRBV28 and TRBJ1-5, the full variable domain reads DVKVTQSSRYLVKRTGEKVFLECVQDMDHENMFWYRQDPGLGLRLIYFSYDVKMKEKGDIPEGYSVSREKKERFSLILESASTNQTSMYLCASNPSVLQPQHFGDGTRLSIL.

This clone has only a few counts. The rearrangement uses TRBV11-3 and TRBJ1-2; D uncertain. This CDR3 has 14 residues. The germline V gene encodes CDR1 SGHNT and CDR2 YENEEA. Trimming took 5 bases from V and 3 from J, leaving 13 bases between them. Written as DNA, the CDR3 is TGTGCCAGCAGCATATTCGAGAAAGACTATGGCTACACCTTC. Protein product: CASSIFEKDYGYTF.

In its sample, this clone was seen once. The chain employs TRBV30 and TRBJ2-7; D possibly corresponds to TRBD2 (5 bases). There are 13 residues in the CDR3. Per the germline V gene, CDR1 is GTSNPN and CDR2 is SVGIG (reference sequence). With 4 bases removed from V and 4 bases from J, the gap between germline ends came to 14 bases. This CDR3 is CAWTDGGRYEQYF. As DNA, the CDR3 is TGTGCCTGGACCGACGGAGGCAGATACGAGCAGTACTTC.

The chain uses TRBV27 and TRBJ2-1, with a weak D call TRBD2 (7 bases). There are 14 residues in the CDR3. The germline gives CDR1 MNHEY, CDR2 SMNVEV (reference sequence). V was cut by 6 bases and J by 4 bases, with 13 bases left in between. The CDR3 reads CASRRGGFYNEQFF. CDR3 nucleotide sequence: TGTGCCAGCAGAAGGGGGGGCTTTTACAATGAGCAGTTCTTC.

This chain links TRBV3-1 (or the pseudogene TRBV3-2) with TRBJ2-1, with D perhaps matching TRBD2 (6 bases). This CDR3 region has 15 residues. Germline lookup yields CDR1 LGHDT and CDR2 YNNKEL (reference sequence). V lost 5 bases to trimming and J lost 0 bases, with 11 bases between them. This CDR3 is CASSTRGSSYNEQFF. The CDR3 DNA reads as TGTGCCAGCAGCACTCGGGGGAGCTCCTACAATGAGCAGTTCTTC.

DNA of the CDR3: TGTGCCAGCAGAGCGGCGGGAAACTATGGCTACACCTTC. Translated: CASRAAGNYGYTF. The chain has TRBV28 and TRBJ1-2; D not certain. The CDR3 has 13 amino acids. Germline V gene sequence: CDR1 MDHEN, CDR2 SYDVKM. Trimming removed 6 bases from V and 2 bases from J, with 10 bases in between.

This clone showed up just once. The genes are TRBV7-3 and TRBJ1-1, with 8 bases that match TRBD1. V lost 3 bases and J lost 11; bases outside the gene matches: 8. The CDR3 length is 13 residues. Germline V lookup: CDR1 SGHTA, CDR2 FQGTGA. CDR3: CASSLTTDRDAFF. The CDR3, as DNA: TGTGCCAGCAGCTTGACCACGGACAGGGACGCTTTCTTT.

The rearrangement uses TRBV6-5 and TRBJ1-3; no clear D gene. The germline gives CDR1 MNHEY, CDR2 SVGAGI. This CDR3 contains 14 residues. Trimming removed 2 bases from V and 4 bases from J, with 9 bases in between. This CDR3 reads CASSYRGLGNTIYF. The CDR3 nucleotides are TGTGCCAGCAGTTACCGAGGCCTGGGAAACACCATATATTTT.

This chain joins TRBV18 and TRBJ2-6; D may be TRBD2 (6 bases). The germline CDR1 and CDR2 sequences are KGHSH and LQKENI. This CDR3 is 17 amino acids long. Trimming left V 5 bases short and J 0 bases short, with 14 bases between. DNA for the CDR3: TGTGCCAGCTCAATATTCGGCGGGAACTCTGGGGCCAACGTCCTGACTTTC. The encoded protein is CASSIFGGNSGANVLTF. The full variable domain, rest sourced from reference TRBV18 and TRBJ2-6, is NAGVMQNPRHLVRRRGQEARLRCSPMKGHSHVYWYRQLPEEGLKFMVYLQKENIIDESGMPKERFSAEFPKEGPSILRIQQVVRGDSAAYFCASSIFGGNSGANVLTFGAGSRLTVL.

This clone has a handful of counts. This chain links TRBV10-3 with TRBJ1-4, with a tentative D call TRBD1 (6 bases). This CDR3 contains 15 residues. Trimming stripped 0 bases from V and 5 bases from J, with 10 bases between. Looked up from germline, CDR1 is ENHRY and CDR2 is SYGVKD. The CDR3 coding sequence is TGTGCCATCAGTGAGTCAGGGGGTCCAAATGAAAAACTGTTTTTT. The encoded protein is CAISESGGPNEKLFF.

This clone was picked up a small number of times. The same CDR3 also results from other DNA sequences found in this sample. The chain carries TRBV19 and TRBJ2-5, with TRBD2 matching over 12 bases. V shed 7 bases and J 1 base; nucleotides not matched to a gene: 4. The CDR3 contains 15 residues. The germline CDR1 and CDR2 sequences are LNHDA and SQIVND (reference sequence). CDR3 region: CASTSSGGVQETQYF. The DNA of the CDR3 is TGTGCCAGTACGTCTAGCGGGGGGGTCCAAGAGACCCAGTACTTC.

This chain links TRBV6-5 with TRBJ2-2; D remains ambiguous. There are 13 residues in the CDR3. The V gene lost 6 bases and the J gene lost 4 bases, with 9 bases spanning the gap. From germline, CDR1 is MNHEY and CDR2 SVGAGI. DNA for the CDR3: TGTGCCAGCAGAACCCTAGGCACCGGGGAGCTGTTTTTT. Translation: CASRTLGTGELFF.

The CDR3 spells CASSVLEGWAGTDTQYF. The DNA of the CDR3 is TGTGCCAGCAGCGTATTAGAGGGTTGGGCAGGCACAGATACGCAGTATTTT. The chain joins TRBV9 to TRBJ2-3; tentatively, D is TRBD2 (5 bases). CDR3 length: 17 amino acids. CDR1 is SGDLS and CDR2 is YYNGEE in the germline V gene. The germline V and J ends were trimmed by 1 base and 1 base, with 16 bases remaining between them.

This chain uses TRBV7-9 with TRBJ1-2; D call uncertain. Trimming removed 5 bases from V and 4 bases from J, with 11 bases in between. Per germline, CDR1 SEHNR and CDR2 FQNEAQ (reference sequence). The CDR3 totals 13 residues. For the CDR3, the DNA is TGTGCCAGCAGCCAGGACGGGATCTATGGCTACACCTTC. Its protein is CASSQDGIYGYTF.

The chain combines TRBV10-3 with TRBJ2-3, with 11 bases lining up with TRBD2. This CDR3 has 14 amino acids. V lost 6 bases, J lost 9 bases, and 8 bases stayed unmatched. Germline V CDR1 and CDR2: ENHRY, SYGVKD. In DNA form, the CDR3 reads TGTGCCATCAGCCCACTAGCGGGGGATGGAACGCAGTATTTT. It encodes CAISPLAGDGTQYF.

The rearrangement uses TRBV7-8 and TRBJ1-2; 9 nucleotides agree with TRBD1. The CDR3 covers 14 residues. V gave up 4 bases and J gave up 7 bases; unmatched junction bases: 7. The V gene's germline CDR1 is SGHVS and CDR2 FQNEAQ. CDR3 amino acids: CASSSATGGLGYTF. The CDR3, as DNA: TGTGCCAGCAGCTCAGCCACAGGGGGCCTTGGCTACACCTTC.

The CDR3 loop reads CASSLPGQGRGYTF. CDR3 sequence (DNA): TGTGCCAGCAGTTTACCGGGACAGGGTCGTGGCTACACCTTC. The chain employs TRBV28 and TRBJ1-2; 9 bases are shared with TRBD1. V lost 2 bases, J lost 7 bases, and 5 bases stayed unmatched. CDR1 and CDR2 (germline): MDHEN, SYDVKM. This CDR3 is 14 amino acids long.

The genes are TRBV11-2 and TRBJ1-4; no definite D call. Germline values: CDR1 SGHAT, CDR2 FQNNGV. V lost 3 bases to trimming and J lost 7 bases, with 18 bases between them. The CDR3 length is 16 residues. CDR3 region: CASSFHLRLGSEKLFF. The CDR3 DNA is TGTGCCAGCAGCTTTCATTTGCGGCTGGGGAGTGAAAAACTGTTTTTT.

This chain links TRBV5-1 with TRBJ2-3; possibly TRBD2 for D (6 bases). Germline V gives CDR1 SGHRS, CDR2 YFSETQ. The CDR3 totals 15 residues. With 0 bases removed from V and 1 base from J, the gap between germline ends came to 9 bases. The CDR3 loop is CASSLAGEGTDTQYF. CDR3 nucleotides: TGCGCCAGCAGCTTGGCGGGGGAGGGCACAGATACGCAGTATTTT.

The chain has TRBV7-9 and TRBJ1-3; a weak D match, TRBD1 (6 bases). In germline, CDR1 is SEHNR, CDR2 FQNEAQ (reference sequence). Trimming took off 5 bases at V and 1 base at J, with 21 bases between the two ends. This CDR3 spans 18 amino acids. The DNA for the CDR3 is TGTGCCAGCAGCCTGGACAGCAAAACTACTTCATCTGGAAACACCATATATTTT. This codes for CASSLDSKTTSSGNTIYF.

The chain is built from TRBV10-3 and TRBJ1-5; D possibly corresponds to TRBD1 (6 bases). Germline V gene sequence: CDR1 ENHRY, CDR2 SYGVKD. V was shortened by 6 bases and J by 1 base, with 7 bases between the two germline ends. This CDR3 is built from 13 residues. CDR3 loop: CAIRGASNQPQHF. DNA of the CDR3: TGTGCCATCAGGGGGGCGAGCAATCAGCCCCAGCATTTT.

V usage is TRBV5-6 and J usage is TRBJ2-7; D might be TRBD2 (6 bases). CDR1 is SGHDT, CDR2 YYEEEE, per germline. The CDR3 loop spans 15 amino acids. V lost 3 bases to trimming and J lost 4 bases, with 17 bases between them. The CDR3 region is CASSSQPHGSYEQYF. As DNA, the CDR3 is TGTGCCAGCAGCTCGCAACCACACGGGAGTTACGAGCAGTACTTC. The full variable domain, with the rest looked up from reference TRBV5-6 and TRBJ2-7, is DAGVTQSPTHLIKTRGQQVTLRCSPKSGHDTVSWYQQALGQGPQFIFQYYEEEERQRGNFPDRFSGHQFPNYSSELNVNALLLGDSALYLCASSSQPHGSYEQYFGPGTRLTVT.

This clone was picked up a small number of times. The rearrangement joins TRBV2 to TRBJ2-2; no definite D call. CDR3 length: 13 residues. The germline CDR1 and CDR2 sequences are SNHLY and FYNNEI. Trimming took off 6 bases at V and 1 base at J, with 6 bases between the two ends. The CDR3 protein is CASSPQNTGELFF. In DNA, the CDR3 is TGTGCCAGCAGCCCACAGAACACCGGGGAGCTGTTTTTT.

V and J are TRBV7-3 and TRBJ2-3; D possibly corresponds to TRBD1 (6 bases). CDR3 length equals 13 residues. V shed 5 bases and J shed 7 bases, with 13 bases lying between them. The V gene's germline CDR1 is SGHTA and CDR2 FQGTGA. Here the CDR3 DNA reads TGTGCCAGCAGCCGGACCCAGGGGAATACGCAGTATTTT. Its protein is CASSRTQGNTQYF.

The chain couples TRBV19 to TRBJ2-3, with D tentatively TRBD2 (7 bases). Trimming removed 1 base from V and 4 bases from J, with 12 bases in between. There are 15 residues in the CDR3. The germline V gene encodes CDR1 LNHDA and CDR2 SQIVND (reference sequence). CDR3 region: CASSIGRGGADTQYF. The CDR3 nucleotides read TGTGCCAGTAGTATAGGCAGGGGAGGGGCAGATACGCAGTATTTT.

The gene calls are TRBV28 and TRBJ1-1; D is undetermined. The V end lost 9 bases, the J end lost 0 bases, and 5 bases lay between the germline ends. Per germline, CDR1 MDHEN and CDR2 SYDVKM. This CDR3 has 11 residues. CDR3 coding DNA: TGTGCCAGTTTCTTGAACACTGAAGCTTTCTTT. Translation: CASFLNTEAFF.

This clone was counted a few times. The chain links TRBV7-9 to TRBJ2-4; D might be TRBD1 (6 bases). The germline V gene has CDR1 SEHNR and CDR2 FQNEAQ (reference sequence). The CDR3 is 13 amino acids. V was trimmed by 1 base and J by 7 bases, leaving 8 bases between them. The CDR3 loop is CASSLGTANIQYF. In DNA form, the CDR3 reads TGTGCCAGCAGCTTAGGGACAGCTAACATTCAGTACTTC.

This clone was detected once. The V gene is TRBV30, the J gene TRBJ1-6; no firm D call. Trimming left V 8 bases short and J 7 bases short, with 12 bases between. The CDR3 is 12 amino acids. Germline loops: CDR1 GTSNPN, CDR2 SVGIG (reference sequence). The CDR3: CARSAVNSPLHF. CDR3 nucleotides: TGTGCCCGGTCGGCGGTCAATTCACCCCTCCACTTT.